One and the same sample provided the 13 T cell receptor beta chains below, sequenced in a study of breast tumors, draining lymph nodes, adjacent tissues. TCRdb called the multiplex PCR reads again in MiXCR, with one record for every CDR3 protein. The sample has 250,000 or so distinct CDR3 sequences; roughly 31% are singletons. Breast cancer patients provided tissue from their axillary draining lymph nodes. The sample comprised axillary lymph node tissue. The receptors here all came from a female donor with breast cancer. Some clones in this sample may be carry-over from other donors' samples.

This clonotype was seen many times. A read error may account for a junction end that differs from germline. The chain employs TRBV6-1 and TRBJ2-7, with D perhaps TRBD2 (6 bases). Per the germline V gene, CDR1 is MNHNS and CDR2 is SASEGT. This CDR3 is 12 amino acids long. CDR3 DNA sequence: TGTGCCAGCAGTGAGGTTTTCCCGGGACTCCACTTC. Protein sequence: CASSEVFPGLHF.

This clonotype was counted at least ten times. The V gene is TRBV30, the J gene TRBJ2-2; unclear D gene. Germline V gene data show CDR1 as GTSNPN and CDR2 as SVGIG (reference sequence). V gave up 0 bases and J gave up 3 bases, with 5 bases separating them. The CDR3 runs to 13 residues. The DNA for the CDR3 is TGTGCCTGGAGTGTCAGCGACACCGGGGAGCTGTTTTTT. Translating gives CAWSVSDTGELFF.

To note about this clonotype: This sequence may be a read error, since a much larger clone differs from it by one base. J is TRBJ2-1 and V is TRBV9; a weak D match, TRBD2 (6 bases). Germline-derived CDR1 and CDR2 are SGDLS and YYNGEE. The CDR3 totals 14 residues. CDR3 nucleotides: TGTGCCAGCAGCGTCGCGGGGCACTACAATGAGCAGTCCTTC. Translation: CASSVAGHYNEQSF.

This clonotype appeared many times. The chain is built from TRBV6-5 and TRBJ2-6; no firm D call. The length of the CDR3 is 15 residues. V shed 2 bases and J shed 0 bases, with 5 bases lying between them. CDR1 is MNHEY and CDR2 is SVGAGI in the germline V gene. The CDR3 region has the DNA TGTGCCAGCAGTTACGTGGGCTCTGGGGCCAACGTCCTGACTTTC. It is translated as CASSYVGSGANVLTF.

In its sample, this clonotype was seen a few times. The J gene is TRBJ1-3, the V gene TRBV27; D gene unclear. Germline CDR1 is MNHEY and CDR2 is SMNVEV (reference sequence). Trimming left V 2 bases short and J 0 bases short, with 11 bases between. The CDR3 runs to 16 residues. The CDR3 DNA follows: TGTGCCAGCAGTTTAGGTCCCCGGGCCTCTGGAAACACCATATATTTT. Protein: CASSLGPRASGNTIYF.

In the case of this clonotype: A much larger clone differs from this one at a single base, so this may be a read error. The chain joins TRBV5-5 to TRBJ2-7, with unresolved D. The CDR3 length is 14 residues. Germline-derived CDR1 and CDR2 are SGHKS and YYEKEE (reference sequence). In DNA form, the CDR3 reads TGCGCCAGCAGCTTGGTTATTACCCCCTACGAGCAGTACTTC. This encodes CASSLVITPYEQYF.

This clonotype was picked up many times. Written as DNA, the CDR3 is TGTGCCAGTAGTACCCAGGGAAATTCACCCCTCCACTTT. Its translation: CASSTQGNSPLHF. The chain has TRBV19 and TRBJ1-6, with D possibly being TRBD1 (5 bases). The CDR3 is 13 residues long. Germline V gives CDR1 LNHDA, CDR2 SQIVND (reference sequence). Trimming took 4 bases from V and 7 from J, leaving 8 bases between them.

Concerning this clonotype itself: An end of the junction differs from the germline gene, which may be a read error. The chain employs TRBV6-2 or TRBV6-3 and TRBJ2-3; 10 bases line up with TRBD2. There are 17 residues in the CDR3. The germline V gene has CDR1 MNHEY and CDR2 SVGEGT. The CDR3 DNA follows: TGTGCCAGCAGTCACTCGTGGAGCGGGAGGGCCGCAGATACGCAGTATTTT. It translates to CASSHSWSGRAADTQYF.

Worth noting for this clonotype: Germline and junction disagree at one end, which may indicate a read error. The chain employs TRBV7-9 and TRBJ1-1, with unresolved D. This CDR3 is 15 amino acids long. The germline CDR1 and CDR2 sequences are SEHNR and FQNEAQ (reference sequence). CDR3 sequence: CASSLASGRSTVAFF. The DNA for the CDR3 is TGTGCCAGCAGCTTAGCTTCGGGCAGGAGCACTGTAGCTTTCTTT.

The V and J genes are TRBV24-1 and TRBJ2-2; D not certain. V was shortened by 1 base and J by 8 bases, with 4 bases between the two germline ends. Germline V lookup: CDR1 KGHDR, CDR2 SFDVKD. This CDR3 is built from 12 residues. The CDR3 here is CATSDFQGELFF. In nucleotides, the CDR3 is TGTGCCACCAGTGATTTTCAGGGGGAGCTGTTTTTT.

With respect to this clonotype: A much larger clone is a single base away; this may be a read error. The chain carries TRBV2 and TRBJ2-5; possibly TRBD2 for D (6 bases). The CDR3 loop spans 13 amino acids. CDR1 is SNHLY and CDR2 is FYNNEI in the germline V gene. The CDR3 DNA reads as TGTGCCAGCGGACTACCCGGTCGAGAGACCCAGCACTTC. This gives the protein CASGLPGRETQHF.

Points on this clonotype: A much larger clonotype is one base distant, so this may be a read error. V and J are TRBV20-1 and TRBJ2-5, with 7 bases lining up with TRBD2. Germline-derived CDR1 and CDR2 are DFQATT and SNEGSKA (reference sequence). The CDR3 totals 15 residues. The J segment lost 0 bases and the V segment lost 0 bases, leaving 4 bases of the junction unmatched. CDR3 protein: CSARDLREDQETQYF. The CDR3 coding sequence is TGCAGTGCTAGAGATCTCCGGGAGGACCAAGAGACCCAGTACTTC.

With regard to this clonotype: One end of the junction fails to match germline, which may point to a read error. The rearrangement uses TRBV7-6 and TRBJ2-7, with D possibly TRBD2 on 6 matching bases. The CDR3 totals 15 residues. From germline, CDR1 is SGHVS and CDR2 FNYEAQ. The CDR3: CASSQGTSGLYEQHF. The CDR3 bases are TGCGCCAGCAGCCAAGGGACTTCTGGGCTCTACGAGCAGCACTTC.